This T cell receptor (beta chain) is from a study of T cell clones after liver transplantation. V was cut by 1 base and J by 5 bases, with 17 bases left in between. The CDR3 is 16 amino acids. The germline V gene has CDR1 LNHDA and CDR2 SQIVND (reference sequence). CD3+CD4+ and CD3+CD8+ cells were FACS-sorted from thawed unstimulated PBMCs. The repertoire was sequenced with immunoSEQ multiplex PCR; TCRdb's copy has only in-frame clones and lacks some. The sample records fewer than 50,000 clones, around 83% being singletons. The material sequenced was CD4+ T cells from blood, taken 24 months after liver transplant. The receptor's source is a human patient who received a liver transplant. A share of the T cells may be of graft donor origin. This chain joins TRBV19 and TRBJ1-1; D unclear. The CDR3 nucleotides read TGTGCCAGTAGTATAGGATTGATCAACCCTTTAACTGAAGCTTTCTTT. It yields the protein CASSIGLINPLTEAFF.